This T cell receptor beta chain was captured in a study of T cell responses to AZD1222 COVID-19 vaccine. Turning to the study itself: Second-dose recipients at about 4 or about 12 weeks were treated as one pooled group.

Produced via immunoSEQ multiplex PCR; TCRdb's table is partial and in-frame only. This table has fewer than 200,000 clones, almost 95% appearing once. The V segment lost 2 bases and the J segment 2 bases; nucleotides outside the gene matches: 8. The CDR3 spans 18 residues. From germline, CDR1 is SGHAT and CDR2 FQNNGV. Remarks on this clone: What it binds is not known.

Findings and limits, study-wide: At baseline, just 6 or 7 AZD1222 recipients tested seropositive.

The chain couples TRBV11-2 to TRBJ2-3; 12 nucleotides align to TRBD2. The starting material was peripheral blood, obtained on day 0 of AZD1222 vaccination. This receptor was identified in an adult in good health. The CDR3 DNA reads as TGTGCCAGCAGCTTAACTAGCGGGGGGCTTCAGATCACAGATACGCAGTATTTT. This codes for CASSLTSGGLQITDTQYF.